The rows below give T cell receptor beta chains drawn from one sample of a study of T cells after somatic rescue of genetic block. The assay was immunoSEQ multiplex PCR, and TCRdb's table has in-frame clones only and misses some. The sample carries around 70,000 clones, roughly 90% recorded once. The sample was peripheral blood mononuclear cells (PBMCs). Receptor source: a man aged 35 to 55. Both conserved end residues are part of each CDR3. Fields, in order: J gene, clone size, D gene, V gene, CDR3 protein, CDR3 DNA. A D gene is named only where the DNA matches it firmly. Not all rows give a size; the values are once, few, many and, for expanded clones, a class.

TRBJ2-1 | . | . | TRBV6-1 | CASSSRWGEGEQFF | TGTGCCAGCAGTAGTCGATGGGGTGAGGGTGAGCAGTTCTTC
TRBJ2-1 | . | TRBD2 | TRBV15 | CATSLRAGTPYNEQFF | TGTGCCACCAGCCTCCGAGCGGGGACCCCCTACAATGAGCAGTTCTTC
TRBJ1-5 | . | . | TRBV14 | CASSQSGGNQPQHF | TGTGCCAGCAGCCAGTCCGGGGGCAATCAGCCCCAGCATTTT
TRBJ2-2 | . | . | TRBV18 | CASSPYTDANTGELFF | TGTGCCAGCTCACCATATACAGATGCGAACACCGGGGAGCTGTTTTTT
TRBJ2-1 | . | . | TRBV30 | CAWSARFSYNEQFF | TGTGCCTGGAGTGCCCGGTTTTCCTACAATGAGCAGTTCTTC
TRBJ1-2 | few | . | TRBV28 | CASSSMLYGYTF | TGTGCCAGCAGTTCGATGCTCTATGGCTACACCTTC
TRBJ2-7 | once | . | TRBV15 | CATSRDQGQPYEQYF | TGTGCCACCAGCAGAGATCAGGGGCAACCCTACGAGCAGTACTTC
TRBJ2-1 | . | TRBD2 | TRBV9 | CASSVGGGGGPGEQFF | TGTGCCAGCAGCGTAGGCGGCGGGGGGGGCCCCGGTGAGCAGTTCTTC
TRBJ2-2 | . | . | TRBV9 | CASSPLSQAGELFF | TGTGCCAGCAGCCCCCTGAGTCAGGCCGGGGAGCTGTTTTTT
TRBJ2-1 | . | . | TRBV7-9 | CASSTDYNEQFF | TGTGCCAGCAGCACGGACTACAATGAGCAGTTCTTC
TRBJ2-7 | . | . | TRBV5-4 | CASSFFEGETYEQYF | TGTGCCAGCAGCTTTTTTGAGGGGGAAACCTACGAGCAGTACTTC
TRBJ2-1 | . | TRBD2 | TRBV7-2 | CASSGVSGPVFF | TGTGCCAGCAGCGGAGTTAGCGGGCCCGTGTTCTTC
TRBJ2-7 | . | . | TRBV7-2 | CASSLEALRGHEQYF | TGTGCCAGCAGCTTAGAGGCATTACGAGGCCACGAGCAGTACTTC
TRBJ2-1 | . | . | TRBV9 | CASSQLAYNEQFF | TGTGCCAGCAGCCAGCTAGCCTACAATGAGCAGTTCTTC
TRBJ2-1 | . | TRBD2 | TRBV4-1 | CASSPPGRYNEQFF | TGCGCCAGCAGCCCCCCCGGGAGGTACAATGAGCAGTTCTTC